This T cell receptor beta chain was sequenced in a study of cytomegalovirus exposure and HLA in healthy donors. Study outcomes and limitations: There were a few CMV-associated chains whose specificity for CMV antigens was confirmed in vitro. Within an earlier analysis, most TCR beta V segments proved productive either about 87% or about 30% of the time. TCR beta V- and J-gene trimming was later associated with a missense DCLRE1C variant.

In regard to this clone: Its target is unknown.

The PCR had 60 Vbeta and 13 Jbeta primers. The assay was immunoSEQ multiplex PCR, and TCRdb's table has in-frame clones only and misses some. The data contain under 300,000 clones, 80% to 85% of them singletons. The CDR3 contains 14 residues. This sequence originates from a woman aged 55-70 years in good health and CMV-seropositive. The sequencing sample was made of PBMCs. The gene calls are TRBV21-1 and TRBJ2-3; no check of the table's D call, TRBD1, against the DNA was made. TRBV21-1 is labeled a pseudogene. The CDR3 loop reads CASSKGRGRDTQYF. In DNA, the CDR3 is TGTGCCAGCAGCAAAGGCAGGGGCAGGGATACGCAGTATTTT.